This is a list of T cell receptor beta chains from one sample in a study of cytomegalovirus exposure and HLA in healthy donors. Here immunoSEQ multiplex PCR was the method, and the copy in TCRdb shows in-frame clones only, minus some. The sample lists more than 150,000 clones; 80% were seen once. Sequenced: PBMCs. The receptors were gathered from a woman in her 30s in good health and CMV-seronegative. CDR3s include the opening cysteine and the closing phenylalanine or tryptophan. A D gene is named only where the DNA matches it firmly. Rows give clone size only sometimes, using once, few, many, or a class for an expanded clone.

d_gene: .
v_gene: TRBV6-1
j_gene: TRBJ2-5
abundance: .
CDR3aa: CASSAGEGGRRRQYF
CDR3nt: TGTGCCAGCAGTGCCGGGGAGGGGGGCCGGCGGAGGCAGTACTTC

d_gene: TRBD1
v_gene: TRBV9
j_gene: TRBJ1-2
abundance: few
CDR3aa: CASSVDHGTGHGYTF
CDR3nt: TGTGCCAGCAGCGTAGACCATGGGACAGGGCATGGCTACACCTTC

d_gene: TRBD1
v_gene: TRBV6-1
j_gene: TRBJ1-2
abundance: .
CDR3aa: CASSDDRVYGYTF
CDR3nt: TGTGCCAGCAGTGACGACAGGGTCTATGGCTACACCTTC

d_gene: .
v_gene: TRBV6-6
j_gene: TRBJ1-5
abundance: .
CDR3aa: CASSFSRALQPQHF
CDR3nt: TGTGCCAGCAGTTTCTCCAGGGCGCTTCAGCCCCAGCATTTT

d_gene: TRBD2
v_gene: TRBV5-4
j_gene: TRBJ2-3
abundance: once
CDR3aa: CASSKSSGGLSVDTQYF
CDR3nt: TGTGCCAGCAGCAAGTCCTCGGGGGGGCTAAGTGTGGATACGCAGTATTTT

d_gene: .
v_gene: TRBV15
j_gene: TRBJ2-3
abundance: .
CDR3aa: CATSRRDIGTDTQYF
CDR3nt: TGTGCCACCAGCAGACGGGACATTGGCACAGATACGCAGTATTTT

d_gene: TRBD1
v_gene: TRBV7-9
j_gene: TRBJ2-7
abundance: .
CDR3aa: CASSKGGRQGYYEQYF
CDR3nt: TGTGCCAGCAGCAAAGGGGGGAGACAGGGGTACTACGAGCAGTACTTC

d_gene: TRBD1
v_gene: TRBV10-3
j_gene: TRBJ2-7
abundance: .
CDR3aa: CAIKNTETGVVEQYF
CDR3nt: TGTGCCATCAAAAATACGGAGACAGGGGTTGTGGAGCAGTACTTC

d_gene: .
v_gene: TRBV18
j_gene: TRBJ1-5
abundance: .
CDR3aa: CASSSTGAGDNQPQHF
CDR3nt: TGTGCCAGCTCGTCAACGGGTGCCGGGGACAATCAGCCCCAGCATTTT

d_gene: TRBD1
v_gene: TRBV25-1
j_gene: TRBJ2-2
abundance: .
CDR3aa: CASSEGVNRGAGELFF
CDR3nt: TGTGCCAGCAGTGAGGGGGTGAACAGGGGTGCCGGGGAGCTGTTTTTT

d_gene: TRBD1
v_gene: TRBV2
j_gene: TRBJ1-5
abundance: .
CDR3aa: CASSDRESGQPQHF
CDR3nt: TGTGCCAGCAGCGACAGGGAGTCGGGGCAGCCCCAGCATTTT

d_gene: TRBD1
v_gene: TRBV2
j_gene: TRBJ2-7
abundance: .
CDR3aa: CASGGTVYEQYF
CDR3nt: TGTGCCAGCGGTGGGACAGTCTACGAGCAGTACTTC

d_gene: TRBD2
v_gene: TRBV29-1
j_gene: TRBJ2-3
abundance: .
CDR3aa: CSVLSGTSGGVFTDTQYF
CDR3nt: TGCAGCGTTCTGTCCGGGACTAGCGGGGGGGTGTTCACAGATACGCAGTATTTT

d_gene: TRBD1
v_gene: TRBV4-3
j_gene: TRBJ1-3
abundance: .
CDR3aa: CASSQGTGVTIYF
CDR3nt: TGCGCCAGCAGCCAAGGGACAGGCGTCACCATATATTTT

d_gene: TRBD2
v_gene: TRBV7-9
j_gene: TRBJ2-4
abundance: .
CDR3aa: CASSLGRGGALAKNIQYF
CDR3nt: TGTGCCAGCAGCTTAGGACGCGGGGGGGCCCTAGCCAAAAACATTCAGTACTTC

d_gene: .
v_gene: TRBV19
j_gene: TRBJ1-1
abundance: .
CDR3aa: CASSGLRNTEAFF
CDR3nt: TGTGCCAGTTCGGGTCTGAGGAACACTGAAGCTTTCTTT

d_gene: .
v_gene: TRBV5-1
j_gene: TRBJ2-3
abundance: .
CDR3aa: CASKFARGADTQYF
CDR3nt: TGCGCCAGCAAATTCGCCAGGGGGGCTGATACGCAGTATTTT

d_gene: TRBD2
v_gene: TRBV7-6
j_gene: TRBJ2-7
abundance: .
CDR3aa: CASSLRRGGSSYEQYF
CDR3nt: TGTGCCAGCAGCTTAAGGCGCGGGGGAAGCTCCTACGAGCAGTACTTC

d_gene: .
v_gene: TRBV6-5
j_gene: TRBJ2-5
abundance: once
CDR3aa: CASRHGHAPETQYF
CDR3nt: TGTGCCAGCAGACATGGACATGCACCGGAGACCCAGTACTTC

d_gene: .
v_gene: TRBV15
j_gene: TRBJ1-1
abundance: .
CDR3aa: CATSRGGHEMNTEAFF
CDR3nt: TGTGCCACCAGCAGAGGAGGGCACGAAATGAACACTGAAGCTTTCTTT

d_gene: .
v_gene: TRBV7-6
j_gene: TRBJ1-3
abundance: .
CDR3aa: CASSFGQTPGGAQGNTIYF
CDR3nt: TGTGCCAGCAGCTTCGGCCAGACCCCGGGGGGGGCGCAAGGAAACACCATATATTTT

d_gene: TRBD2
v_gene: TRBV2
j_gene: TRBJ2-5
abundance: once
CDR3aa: CASSVLAGEETQYF
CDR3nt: TGTGCCAGCAGTGTGCTAGCGGGGGAAGAGACCCAGTACTTC

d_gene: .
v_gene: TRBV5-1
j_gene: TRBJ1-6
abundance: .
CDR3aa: CASSLEGRRNSPLHF
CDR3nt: TGCGCCAGCAGCCTCGAGGGCCGGAGGAATTCACCCCTCCACTTT

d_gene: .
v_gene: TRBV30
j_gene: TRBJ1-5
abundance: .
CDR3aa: CAWAGTLANQPQHF
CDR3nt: TGTGCCTGGGCTGGGACACTGGCAAATCAGCCCCAGCATTTT

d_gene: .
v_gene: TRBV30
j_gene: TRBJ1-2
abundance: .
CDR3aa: CAWSGLFYGYTF
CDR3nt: TGTGCCTGGAGTGGTCTATTCTATGGCTACACCTTC

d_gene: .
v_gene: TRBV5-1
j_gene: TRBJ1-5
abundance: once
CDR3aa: CASSLGAAGNQPQHF
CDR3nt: TGCGCCAGCAGCTTAGGGGCGGCAGGGAATCAGCCCCAGCATTTT

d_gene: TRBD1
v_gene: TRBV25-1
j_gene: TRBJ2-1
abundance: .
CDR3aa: CANRTGPYNEQFF
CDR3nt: TGTGCCAACAGGACAGGTCCCTACAATGAGCAGTTCTTC